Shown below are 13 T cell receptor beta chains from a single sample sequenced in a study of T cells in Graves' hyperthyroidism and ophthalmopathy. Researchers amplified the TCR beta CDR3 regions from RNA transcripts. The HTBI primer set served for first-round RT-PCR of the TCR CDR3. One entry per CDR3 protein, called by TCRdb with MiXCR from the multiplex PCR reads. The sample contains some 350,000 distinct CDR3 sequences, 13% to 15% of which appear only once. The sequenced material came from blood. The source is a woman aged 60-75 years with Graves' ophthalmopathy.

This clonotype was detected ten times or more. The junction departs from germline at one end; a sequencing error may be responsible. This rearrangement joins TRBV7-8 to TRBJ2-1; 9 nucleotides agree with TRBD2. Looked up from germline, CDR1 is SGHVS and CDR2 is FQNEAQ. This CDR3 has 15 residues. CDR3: CASSVAGAVGNEQFF. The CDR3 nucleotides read TGTGCCAGCAGCGTAGCGGGAGCGGTTGGAAATGAGCAGTTCTTC.

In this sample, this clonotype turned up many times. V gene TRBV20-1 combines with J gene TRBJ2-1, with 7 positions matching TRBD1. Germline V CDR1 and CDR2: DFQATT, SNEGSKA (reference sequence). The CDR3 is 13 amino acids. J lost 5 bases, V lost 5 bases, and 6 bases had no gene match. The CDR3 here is CSAGDSPNNEQFF. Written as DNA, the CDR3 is TGCAGTGCTGGGGACAGCCCCAACAATGAGCAGTTCTTC.

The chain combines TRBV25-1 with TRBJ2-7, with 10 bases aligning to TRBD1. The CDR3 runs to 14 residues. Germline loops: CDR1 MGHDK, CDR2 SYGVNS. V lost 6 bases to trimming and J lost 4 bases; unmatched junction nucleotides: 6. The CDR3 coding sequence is TGTGCCAGCAGCACCGGGACAGGGGTGTACGAGCAGTACTTC. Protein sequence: CASSTGTGVYEQYF.

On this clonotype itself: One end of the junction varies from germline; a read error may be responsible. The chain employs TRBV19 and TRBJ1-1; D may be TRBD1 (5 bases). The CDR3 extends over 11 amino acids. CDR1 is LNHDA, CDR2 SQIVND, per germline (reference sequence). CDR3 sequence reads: CAGSTDIGAFF. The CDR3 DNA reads TGTGCCGGTAGTACGGACATCGGAGCTTTCTTT.

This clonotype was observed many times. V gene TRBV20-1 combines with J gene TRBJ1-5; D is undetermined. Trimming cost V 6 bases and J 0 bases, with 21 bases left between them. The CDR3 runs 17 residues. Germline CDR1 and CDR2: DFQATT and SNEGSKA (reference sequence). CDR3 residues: CSAIVGFARGSNQPQHF. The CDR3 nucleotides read TGCAGTGCGATCGTAGGTTTCGCCCGGGGTAGCAATCAGCCCCAGCATTTT.

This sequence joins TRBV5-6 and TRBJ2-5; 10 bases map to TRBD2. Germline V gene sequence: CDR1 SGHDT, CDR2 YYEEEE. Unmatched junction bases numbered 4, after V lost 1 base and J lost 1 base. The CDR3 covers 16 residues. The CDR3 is CASSLRSGRGQETQYF. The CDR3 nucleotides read TGTGCCAGCAGCTTGAGGAGCGGGAGGGGCCAAGAGACCCAGTACTTC.

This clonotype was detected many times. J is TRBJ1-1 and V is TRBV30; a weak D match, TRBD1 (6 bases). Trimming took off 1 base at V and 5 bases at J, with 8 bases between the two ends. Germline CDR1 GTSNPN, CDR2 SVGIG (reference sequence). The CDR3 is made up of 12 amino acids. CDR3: CAWSERGTEAFF. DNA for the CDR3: TGTGCCTGGAGTGAGAGGGGGACTGAAGCTTTCTTT.

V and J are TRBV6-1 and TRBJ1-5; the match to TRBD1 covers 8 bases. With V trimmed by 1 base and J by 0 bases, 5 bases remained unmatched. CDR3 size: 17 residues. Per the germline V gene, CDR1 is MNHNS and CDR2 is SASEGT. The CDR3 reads CASSEGTGRHSNQPQHF. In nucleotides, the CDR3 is TGTGCCAGCAGTGAAGGGACAGGGCGCCATAGCAATCAGCCCCAGCATTTT.

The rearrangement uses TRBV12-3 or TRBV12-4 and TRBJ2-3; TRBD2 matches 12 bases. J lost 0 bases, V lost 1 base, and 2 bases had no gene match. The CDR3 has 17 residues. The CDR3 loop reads CASSLGTSGTSTDTQYF. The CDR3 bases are TGTGCCAGCAGTTTAGGGACTAGCGGGACTAGCACAGATACGCAGTATTTT.

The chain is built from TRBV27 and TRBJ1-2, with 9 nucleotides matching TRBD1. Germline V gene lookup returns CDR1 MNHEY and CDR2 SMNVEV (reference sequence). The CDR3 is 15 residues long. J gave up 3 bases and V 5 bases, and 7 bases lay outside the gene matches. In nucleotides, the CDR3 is TGTGCCAGCAGTCCGCTAGACAGGGGGGACTATGGCTACACCTTC. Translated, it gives CASSPLDRGDYGYTF.

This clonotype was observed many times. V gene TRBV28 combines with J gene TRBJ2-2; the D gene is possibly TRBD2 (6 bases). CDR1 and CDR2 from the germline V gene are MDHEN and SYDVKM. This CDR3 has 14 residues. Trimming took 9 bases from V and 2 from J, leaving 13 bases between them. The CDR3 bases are TGTGCCAGTTTCCGGGACTCCAACACCGGGGAGCTGTTTTTT. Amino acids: CASFRDSNTGELFF.

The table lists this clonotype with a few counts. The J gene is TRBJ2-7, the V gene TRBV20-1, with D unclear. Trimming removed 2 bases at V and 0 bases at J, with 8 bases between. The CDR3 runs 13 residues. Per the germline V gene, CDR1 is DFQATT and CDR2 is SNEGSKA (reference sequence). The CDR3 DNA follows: TGCAGTGCTAGAAAGGAGAGCTCCTACGAGCAGTACTTC. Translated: CSARKESSYEQYF.

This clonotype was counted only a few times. This CDR3 is CASSDSSASSYNEQFF. Here the CDR3 DNA reads TGTGCCAGCAGTGATTCGAGCGCTAGCTCCTACAATGAGCAGTTCTTC. V and J are TRBV27 and TRBJ2-1; unclear D gene. The germline gives CDR1 MNHEY, CDR2 SMNVEV (reference sequence). Trimming removed 5 bases from V and 0 bases from J, with 14 bases in between. The length of the CDR3 is 16 residues.